A single sample is the source of the 23 T cell receptor beta chains below, sequenced in a study of identical twins. MiXCR, applied by TCRdb to the 5' RACE reads, yields one record per CDR3 protein. The data contain 600,000 to 800,000 distinct CDR3 sequences, around 20% of them seen just once; the ten biggest clones take up about 4.3%. The same sample was also studied in work on T cells expressing NK-cell markers.

Material for sequencing was PBMCs. The origin of the receptors is a woman in her late teens or twenties in good health.

This clonotype has a handful of counts. V is TRBV5-1 and J is TRBJ1-5, with D uncertain. The germline V and J ends were trimmed by 4 bases and 5 bases, with 19 bases remaining between them. The germline V gene encodes CDR1 SGHRS and CDR2 YFSETQ. This CDR3 is built from 16 residues. The CDR3 sequence: CASSPTTWDTYQPQHF. CDR3 bases: TGCGCCAGCAGCCCTACGACATGGGATACTTATCAGCCCCAGCATTTT.

The J gene is TRBJ2-3, the V gene TRBV20-1, with 8 bases fitting TRBD2. Germline CDR1 DFQATT, CDR2 SNEGSKA (reference sequence). Germline trimming cut 0 bases from V and 4 bases from J; bases unmatched to any gene: 9. The CDR3 has 16 residues. The CDR3 protein is CSARDPASGLADTQYF. The CDR3, as DNA: TGCAGTGCTAGAGATCCGGCTAGCGGGCTGGCAGATACGCAGTATTTT.

The CDR3 protein is CSARQASGGILYQETQYF. In DNA form, the CDR3 reads TGCAGTGCTAGACAGGCTAGCGGGGGGATCCTTTACCAAGAGACCCAGTACTTC. The chain couples TRBV20-1 to TRBJ2-5; 11 bases align to TRBD2. The V segment lost 2 bases and the J segment 0 bases; nucleotides outside the gene matches: 11. The CDR3 contains 18 residues. Germline V gives CDR1 DFQATT, CDR2 SNEGSKA (reference sequence).

The genes are TRBV11-2 and TRBJ2-1, with TRBD2 identical over 14 bases. The CDR3 spans 18 residues. Losses at the gene ends were 1 base for V and 4 bases for J; bases not matched to a gene: 6. CDR1 SGHAT and CDR2 FQNNGV come from the germline V gene. CDR3 in amino acids: CASSLVSTSGRGYNEQFF. In DNA form, the CDR3 reads TGTGCCAGCAGCTTAGTATCGACTAGCGGGAGGGGTTACAATGAGCAGTTCTTC.

The chain recombines TRBV5-6 with TRBJ2-7, with TRBD1 matching over 9 bases. V lost 2 bases to trimming and J lost 0 bases; unmatched junction nucleotides: 6. Per the germline V gene, CDR1 is SGHDT and CDR2 is YYEEEE. The CDR3 is 16 amino acids. CDR3 coding DNA: TGTGCCAGCAGCTTTACAGGGGGCTCCAGCTCCTACGAGCAGTACTTC. Translated, it gives CASSFTGGSSSYEQYF. The whole variable domain, filled in from reference TRBV5-6 and TRBJ2-7, reads DAGVTQSPTHLIKTRGQQVTLRCSPKSGHDTVSWYQQALGQGPQFIFQYYEEEERQRGNFPDRFSGHQFPNYSSELNVNALLLGDSALYLCASSFTGGSSSYEQYFGPGTRLTVT.

This clonotype was seen only a few times. J is TRBJ2-1 and V is TRBV18; the D gene is possibly TRBD2 (5 bases). Germline CDR1 KGHSH, CDR2 LQKENI. The germline V and J ends were trimmed by 4 bases and 8 bases, with 12 bases remaining between them. The CDR3 contains 13 residues. The CDR3 sequence: CASSRSGEHEQFF. The CDR3 DNA follows: TGTGCCAGCTCACGTTCCGGGGAACATGAGCAGTTCTTC. Combining the CDR3 with reference TRBV18 and TRBJ2-1 gives the whole variable domain NAGVMQNPRHLVRRRGQEARLRCSPMKGHSHVYWYRQLPEEGLKFMVYLQKENIIDESGMPKERFSAEFPKEGPSILRIQQVVRGDSAAYFCASSRSGEHEQFFGPGTRLTVL.

The J gene is TRBJ2-1, the V gene TRBV5-1; the D gene could be TRBD1 or TRBD2 (6 bases each). From germline, CDR1 is SGHRS and CDR2 YFSETQ. The CDR3 contains 16 residues. Trimming took off 0 bases at V and 2 bases at J, with 12 bases between the two ends. The CDR3 sequence is CASSLDNREAYNEQFF. The CDR3 DNA reads TGCGCCAGCAGCTTGGACAACAGGGAGGCCTACAATGAGCAGTTCTTC.

The rearrangement uses TRBV12-3 or TRBV12-4 and TRBJ2-7; the D is unclear. The V end lost 0 bases, the J end lost 4 bases, and 16 bases lay between the germline ends. This CDR3 has 16 amino acids. CDR3 sequence reads: CASSLARRLRVYEQYF. In DNA form, the CDR3 reads TGTGCCAGCAGTTTAGCGCGGCGACTTCGAGTATACGAGCAGTACTTC.

The table lists this clonotype with a few counts. The gene calls are TRBV9 and TRBJ2-7; tentatively, D is TRBD2 (5 bases). The germline V gene has CDR1 SGDLS and CDR2 YYNGEE. Trimming pared 6 bases from V and 3 bases from J, leaving 16 bases between. The CDR3 is 14 amino acids. The CDR3 DNA sequence: TGTGCCAGCATCATAATTGAGGGTAGCTACGAGCAGTACTTC. This translates into CASIIIEGSYEQYF.

This clonotype was counted between two and nine times. V is TRBV20-1 and J is TRBJ1-2, with 8 bases that match TRBD1. This CDR3 has 13 residues. Germline CDR1 reads DFQATT; CDR2 reads SNEGSKA (reference sequence). The V gene end was trimmed by 5 bases and the J gene end by 3 bases; junction bases not matched to a gene: 5. The CDR3 bases are TGCAGTGCTGGAGGACAGGGCGACTATGGCTACACCTTC. Translating gives CSAGGQGDYGYTF.

This clonotype was counted only a few times. The chain uses TRBV6-1 and TRBJ1-1; no clear D gene. Germline CDR1 MNHNS, CDR2 SASEGT. Trimming left V 5 bases short and J 4 bases short, with 14 bases between. CDR3 length equals 14 residues. CDR3 nucleotide sequence: TGTGCCAGCAGTCCCCGGTCTGTGGGCACTGAAGCTTTCTTT. Translation: CASSPRSVGTEAFF.

There are a few counts of this clonotype. The chain has TRBV24-1 and TRBJ2-1; possibly TRBD2 for D (7 bases). V was clipped by 3 bases and J by 12 bases, with 20 bases between them. The CDR3 is 15 amino acids. Germline values: CDR1 KGHDR, CDR2 SFDVKD. DNA for the CDR3: TGTGCCACCAGTGATAGAATTAGCCAGGGGAGGGGGCAGTTCTTC. Translation: CATSDRISQGRGQFF.

The sample holds a few counts of this clonotype. The genes are TRBV29-1 and TRBJ2-3; 8 positions match TRBD2. CDR3 length equals 13 residues. Germline CDR1 reads SQVTM; CDR2 reads ANQGSEA. V dropped 8 bases and J dropped 4; count of bases not matched to a gene: 8. CDR3 bases: TGCAGCCACCGGGGGGGGGGTGCAGATACGCAGTATTTT. It is translated as CSHRGGGADTQYF.

This chain links TRBV2 with TRBJ2-7; D remains ambiguous. This CDR3 is 14 amino acids long. The V gene's germline CDR1 is SNHLY and CDR2 FYNNEI. The germline V and J ends were trimmed by 4 bases and 3 bases, with 13 bases remaining between them. The CDR3 nucleotides are TGTGCCAGCAGTGTCGGGCTATCGGGCTACGAGCAGTACTTC. Translated: CASSVGLSGYEQYF. The full variable domain, rest sourced from reference TRBV2 and TRBJ2-7, is EPEVTQTPSHQVTQMGQEVILRCVPISNHLYFYWYRQILGQKVEFLVSFYNNEISEKSEIFDDQFSVERPDGSNFTLKIRSTKLEDSAMYFCASSVGLSGYEQYFGPGTRLTVT.

This sequence joins TRBV9 and TRBJ2-1, with 8 bases that match TRBD2. Germline V CDR1 and CDR2: SGDLS, YYNGEE. The CDR3 runs 17 residues. Trimming took 3 bases from V and 5 from J; bases not matched to a gene: 13. The CDR3 spells CASSERDLAGINNEQFF. CDR3 DNA: TGTGCCAGCAGCGAGAGGGACCTAGCGGGTATTAACAATGAGCAGTTCTTC.

V usage is TRBV6-1 and J usage is TRBJ2-5; 11 positions match TRBD2. Germline lookup yields CDR1 MNHNS and CDR2 SASEGT. V gave up 6 bases and J gave up 7 bases; unmatched junction bases: 10. This CDR3 comprises 15 residues. CDR3 sequence: CASSTSGGRWGTQYF. The DNA for the CDR3 is TGTGCCAGCAGCACTAGCGGGGGCCGTTGGGGGACCCAGTACTTC.

This sequence joins TRBV7-9 and TRBJ2-7; TRBD2 is a possible D gene (6 bases). Trimming removed 3 bases at V and 3 bases at J, with 12 bases between. Germline CDR1 reads SEHNR; CDR2 reads FQNEAQ (reference sequence). This CDR3 has 14 amino acids. The CDR3 DNA sequence: TGTGCCAGCAGCTTTACCGGGAGATTCTACGAGCAGTACTTC. This encodes CASSFTGRFYEQYF. The entire variable domain, with the rest obtained from reference TRBV7-9 and TRBJ2-7, is as follows: DTGVSQNPRHKITKRGQNVTFRCDPISEHNRLYWYRQTLGQGPEFLTYFQNEAQLEKSRLLSDRFSAERPKGSFSTLEIQRTEQGDSAMYLCASSFTGRFYEQYFGPGTRLTVT.

This clonotype was counted only a few times. The chain uses TRBV10-3 and TRBJ2-7; TRBD2 matches at 10 bases. This CDR3 has 17 amino acids. Germline V gene lookup returns CDR1 ENHRY and CDR2 SYGVKD. V was clipped by 2 bases and J by 2 bases; unmatched bases: 9. CDR3 coding DNA: TGTGCCATCAGTGAGAGGGGTAGCGGGGGGACCCCCTACGAGCAGTACTTC. Translation gives CAISERGSGGTPYEQYF.

This clonotype was found a few times. V is TRBV29-1 and J is TRBJ2-1, with TRBD2 identical over 16 bases. J was trimmed by 10 bases and V by 7 bases; bases with no gene match: 13. CDR3 length: 16 residues. Germline loops: CDR1 SQVTM, CDR2 ANQGSEA. The CDR3 nucleotides read TGCAGCGCCGACGGGACTAGCGGGAGGGTGGCCGAAGAGCAGTTCTTC. Encoded protein: CSADGTSGRVAEEQFF.

This chain links TRBV25-1 with TRBJ1-2, with 9 bases matching TRBD1. V lost 8 bases and J lost 2; bases outside the gene matches: 3. The CDR3 sequence is 13 residues long. Germline V gene data show CDR1 as MGHDK and CDR2 as SYGVNS. The CDR3 protein is CASEGQGNYGYTF. The CDR3 DNA follows: TGTGCCAGCGAGGGACAGGGAAACTATGGCTACACCTTC.

This clonotype was found many times. At one end, the junction sequence differs from germline, possibly due to a read error. J is TRBJ1-1 and V is TRBV12-3 or TRBV12-4; tentative D call: TRBD1 (6 bases). CDR3 length equals 13 residues. CDR3 DNA: TGTGCCAGCAGCTTAGGCAGGGGTACTGAAGCTTTCTTT. This encodes CASSLGRGTEAFF.

This clonotype has a handful of counts. The CDR3 is CSARRLGASSYNEQFF. The CDR3 DNA follows: TGCAGTGCTCGGAGACTGGGGGCGAGTTCCTACAATGAGCAGTTCTTC. The gene calls are TRBV20-1 and TRBJ2-1; D is possibly TRBD1 (6 bases). The V and J ends lost 5 bases and 1 base respectively, with 18 bases between them. The CDR3 spans 16 residues. CDR1 is DFQATT and CDR2 is SNEGSKA in the germline V gene (reference sequence).

The chain recombines TRBV6-2 or TRBV6-3 with TRBJ2-6; unclear D gene. Germline V lookup: CDR1 MNHEY, CDR2 SVGEGT. This CDR3 has 15 residues. V lost 7 bases to trimming and J lost 2 bases, with 12 bases between them. The CDR3 DNA reads TGTGCCAGCAACTCTAGGGCCACTGGGGCCAACGTCCTGACTTTC. It translates to CASNSRATGANVLTF.